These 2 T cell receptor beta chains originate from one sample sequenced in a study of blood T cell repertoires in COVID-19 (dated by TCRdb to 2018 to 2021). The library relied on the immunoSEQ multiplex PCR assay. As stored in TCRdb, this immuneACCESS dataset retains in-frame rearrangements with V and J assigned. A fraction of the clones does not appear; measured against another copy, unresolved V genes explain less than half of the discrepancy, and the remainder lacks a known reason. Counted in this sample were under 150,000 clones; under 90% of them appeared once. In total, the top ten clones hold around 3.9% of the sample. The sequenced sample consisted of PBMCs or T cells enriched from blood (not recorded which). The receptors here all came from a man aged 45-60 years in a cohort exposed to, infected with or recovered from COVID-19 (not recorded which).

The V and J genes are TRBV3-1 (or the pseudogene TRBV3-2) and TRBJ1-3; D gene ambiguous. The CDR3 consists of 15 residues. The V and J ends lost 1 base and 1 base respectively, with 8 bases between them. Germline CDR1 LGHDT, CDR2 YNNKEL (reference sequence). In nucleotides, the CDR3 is TGTGCCAGCAGCCAAGTAACGGGGTCTGGAAACACCATATATTTT. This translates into CASSQVTGSGNTIYF.

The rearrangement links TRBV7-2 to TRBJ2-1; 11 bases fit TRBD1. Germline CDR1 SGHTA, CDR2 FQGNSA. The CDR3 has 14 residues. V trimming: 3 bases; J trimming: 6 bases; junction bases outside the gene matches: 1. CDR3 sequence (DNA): TGTGCCAGCAGCTTGGGACAGGGGGTCAATGAGCAGTTCTTC. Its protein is CASSLGQGVNEQFF.